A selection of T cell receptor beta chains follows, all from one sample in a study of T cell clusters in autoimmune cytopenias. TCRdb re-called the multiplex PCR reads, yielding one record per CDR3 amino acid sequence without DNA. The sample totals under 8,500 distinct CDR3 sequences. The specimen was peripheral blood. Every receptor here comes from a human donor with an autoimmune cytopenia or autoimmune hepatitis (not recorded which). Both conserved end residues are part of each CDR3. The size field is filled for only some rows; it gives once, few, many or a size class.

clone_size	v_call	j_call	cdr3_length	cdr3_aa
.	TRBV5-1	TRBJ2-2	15	CASSLAGSNTGELFF
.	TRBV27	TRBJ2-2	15	CASSLYQGRTGELFF
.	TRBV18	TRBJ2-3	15	CASSPRGGTTDTQYF
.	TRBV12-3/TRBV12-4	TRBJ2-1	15	CASTGGRGNVHEQFF
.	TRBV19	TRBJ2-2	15	CASSFRTINTGELFF
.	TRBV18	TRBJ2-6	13	CASSLAGANVLTF
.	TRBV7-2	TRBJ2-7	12	CASSLTGYEQYF
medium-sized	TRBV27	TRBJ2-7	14	CASSFGWGGGEQYF
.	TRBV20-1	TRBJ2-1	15	CSARRLAGSYNEQFF
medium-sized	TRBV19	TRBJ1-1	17	CASTQIGQGAVDTEAFF
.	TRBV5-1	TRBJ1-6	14	CASSLRRTSSPLHF
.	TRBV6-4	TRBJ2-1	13	CASSERDNNEQFF
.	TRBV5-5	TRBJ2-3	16	CASSGTSGIITDTQYF
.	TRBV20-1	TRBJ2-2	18	CSARVAGLAEANTGELFF
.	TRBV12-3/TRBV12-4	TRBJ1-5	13	CASSLSRYQPQHF
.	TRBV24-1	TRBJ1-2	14	CATSDFNYNYGYTF
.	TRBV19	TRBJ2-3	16	CASSIGGTSGTDTQYF
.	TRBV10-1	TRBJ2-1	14	CASRPGTGSPEQFF
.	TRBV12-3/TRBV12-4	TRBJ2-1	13	CASPSYRVNEQFF
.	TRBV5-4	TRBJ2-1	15	CASRRDGVDYNEQFF
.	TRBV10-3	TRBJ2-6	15	CAISAGARGANVLTF
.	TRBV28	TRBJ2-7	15	CASSFKIRGFYEQYF
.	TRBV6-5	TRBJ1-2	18	CASSYSRQGAPSSDGYTF
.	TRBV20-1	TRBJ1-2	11	CSARIRWGYTF
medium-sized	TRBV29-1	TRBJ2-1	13	CSVGGQFYNEQFF
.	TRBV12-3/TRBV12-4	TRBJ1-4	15	CASSSSGADNEKLFF
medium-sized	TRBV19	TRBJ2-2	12	CASSENTGELFF
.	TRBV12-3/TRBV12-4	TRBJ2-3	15	CASSAPGSGTDTQYF
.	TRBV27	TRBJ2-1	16	CASSRPAGVAPNEQFF
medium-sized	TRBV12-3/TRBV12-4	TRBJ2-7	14	CASSFQGAGDEQYF
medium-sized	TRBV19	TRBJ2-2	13	CASSGPNTGELFF
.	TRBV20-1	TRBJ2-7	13	CSAGDTLNYEQYF
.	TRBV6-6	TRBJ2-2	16	CASSHTGTLNTGELFF
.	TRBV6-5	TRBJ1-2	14	CATKQEDLLYGYTF
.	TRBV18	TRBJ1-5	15	CASSPFPSQGQPQHF
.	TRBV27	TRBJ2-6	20	CASSLSMTSGMSSGANVLTF
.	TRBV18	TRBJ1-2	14	CASSPRGQGYGYTF
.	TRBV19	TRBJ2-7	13	CASSDRVFDEQYF
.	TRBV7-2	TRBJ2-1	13	CASSLFRGSEQFF
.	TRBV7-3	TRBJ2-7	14	CASSSSPGYGEQYF
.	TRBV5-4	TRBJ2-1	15	CASSLGTALGDEQFF
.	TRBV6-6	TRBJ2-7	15	CASSGPGDNNKGQYF
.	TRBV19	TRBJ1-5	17	CASSAGTGFFSNQPQHF
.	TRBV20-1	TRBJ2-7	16	CSARGLGQGITSEQYF
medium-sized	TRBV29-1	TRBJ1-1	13	CSPIGALTGEAFF
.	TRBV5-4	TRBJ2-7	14	CASSDRDRVVEQYF
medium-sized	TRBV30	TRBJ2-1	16	CAWSVLGALDNNEQFF
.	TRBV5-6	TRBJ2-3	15	CASTRAGKATDTQYF
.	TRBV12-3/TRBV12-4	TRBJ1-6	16	CASSFIGQSYNSPLHF
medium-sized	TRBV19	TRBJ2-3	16	CASRGLAGDSTDTQYF
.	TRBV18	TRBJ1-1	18	CASSPPGTGGFGDTEAFF
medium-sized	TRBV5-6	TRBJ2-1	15	CASSLADATYNEQFF
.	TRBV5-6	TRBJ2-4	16	CASSYTVGRGVDIQYF
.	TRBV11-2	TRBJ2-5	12	CASGYGQETQYF